This record concerns one T cell receptor (beta chain) sequence. The length of the CDR3 is 14 residues. Looked up from germline, CDR1 is MNHNY and CDR2 is SVGAGI (reference sequence). Deletions cut 5 bases from V and 1 base from J, with 9 bases between. This sample was taken from a study of blood T cell repertoires in COVID-19. Across roughly 25 US areas, participants ranged in age from about 18 to 100 years. Self-reported history from a screening survey and questionnaire set each donor's cohort. Assay: immunoSEQ multiplex PCR; the TCRdb copy retains only in-frame clones and omits some. The table lists over 300,000 clones, approximately 85% of them singletons.

The chain employs TRBV6-6 and TRBJ1-3; the D gene is possibly TRBD1 (6 bases). Sequenced input: PBMCs or T cells enriched from blood (not recorded which). This receptor was obtained from a man under 40 who had recovered from COVID-19. CDR3 protein: CASSPGQSGNTIYF. CDR3 nucleotides: TGTGCCAGCAGTCCCGGACAGTCTGGAAACACCATATATTTT.